This TCR beta chain was observed in a study of cytomegalovirus exposure and HLA in healthy donors. The CDR3 contains 14 residues. V shed 5 bases and J 8 bases; nucleotides not matched to a gene: 5. Germline V gene lookup returns CDR1 LNHDA and CDR2 SQIVND (reference sequence). PCR was performed using 60 Vbeta and 13 Jbeta primers. The assay was immunoSEQ multiplex PCR, and TCRdb's table has in-frame clones only and misses some. Found here are some 130,000 clones, 75% of them singletons; the top ten hold over 6.5%. This TCR came from a man aged 30 to 39 in good health and CMV-seronegative. Source material: PBMCs. The chain joins TRBV19 to TRBJ1-4; 10 bases match TRBD1. CDR3 DNA: TGTGCCAGTAGTCCTAAGGGACAGGGGGAAAAACTGTTTTTT. Translated: CASSPKGQGEKLFF.